The TCR beta chain described here comes from a study of blood T cell repertoires in COVID-19. Study-wide background: Nucleic acid was either cDNA or gDNA, and it came from T cells, B-cell-depleted T cells, or PBMCs.

Per the original data handling: From reference gene primer amplification, estimates of nucleated cell counts were derived. Profiling relied on immunoSEQ multiplex PCR, and the TCRdb table lists in-frame clones only, not all of them. V, J and clone size were drawn from that table, and D and trimming were deduced from the DNA. This table has fewer than 300,000 clones, around four fifths appearing once. This TCR was sampled from a woman between 45 and 65 years old who had recovered from COVID-19. Sequenced sample: peripheral blood.

Here the CDR3 reads CASSFYSYNSPLHF. The CDR3 bases are TGTGCCAGCAGTTTTTACTCCTATAATTCACCCCTCCACTTT. The chain joins TRBV28 to TRBJ1-6; no firm D call. CDR3 length: 14 residues. Per germline, CDR1 MDHEN and CDR2 SYDVKM. Deletions cut 3 bases from V and 0 bases from J, with 3 bases between.